The source of this T cell receptor beta chain is a study of T cell responses to AZD1222 COVID-19 vaccine. Whole-study findings and limits: White British donors predominated, females outnumbered males, and clonal diversity was possibly underestimated. Regions 160-218 and 743-854 held dominance among vaccine-associated CD4 TCRs, which spanned spike.

Method: immunoSEQ multiplex PCR; TCRdb's copy keeps in-frame clones and lacks some. The data contain 35,000 to 50,000 clones, around 77% of them seen just once; the ten biggest clones take up roughly 22%. With respect to this clone: Its antigen is still unknown.

The CDR3 is 13 amino acids. V lost 8 bases, J lost 4 bases, and 15 bases lay in between. CDR1 and CDR2 from the germline V gene are GTSNPN and SVGIG (reference sequence). The receptor was isolated from an adult who received the MenACWY meningococcal vaccine as a control. The starting material was peripheral blood, obtained 28 days after the second dose of the MenACWY control vaccine. The chain couples TRBV30 to TRBJ1-5; unclear D gene. The CDR3 sequence: CAVARELNQPQHF. The CDR3 DNA sequence: TGTGCCGTAGCTAGGGAGTTAAATCAGCCCCAGCATTTT.